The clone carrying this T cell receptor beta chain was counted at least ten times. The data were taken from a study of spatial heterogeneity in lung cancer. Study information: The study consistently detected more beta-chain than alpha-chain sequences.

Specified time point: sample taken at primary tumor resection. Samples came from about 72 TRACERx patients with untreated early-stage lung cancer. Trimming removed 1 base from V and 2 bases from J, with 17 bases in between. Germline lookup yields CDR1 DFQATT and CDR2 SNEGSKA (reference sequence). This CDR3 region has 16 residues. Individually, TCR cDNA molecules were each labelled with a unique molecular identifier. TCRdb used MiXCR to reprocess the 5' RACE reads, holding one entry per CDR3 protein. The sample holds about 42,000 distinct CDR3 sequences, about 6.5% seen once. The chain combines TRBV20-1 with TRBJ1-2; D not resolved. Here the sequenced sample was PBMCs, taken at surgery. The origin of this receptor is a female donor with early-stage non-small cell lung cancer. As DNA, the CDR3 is TGCAGTGCTAGAGGGTCGGGATCCTTTTCAAACTATGGCTACACCTTC. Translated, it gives CSARGSGSFSNYGYTF.